One T cell receptor beta chain is described in this entry. Other DNA sequences in this specimen translate into the identical CDR3. The record originates from a study of shared clonotypes between healthy human individuals. Libraries were prepared by immunoSEQ multiplex PCR; TCRdb keeps only in-frame clonotypes and omits some of them. Of about 460,000 clones in the sample, roughly four fifths are singletons; the top ten hold approximately 12%. Trimming took 2 bases from V and 2 from J, leaving 2 bases between them. The germline CDR1 and CDR2 sequences are MGHRA and YSYEKL. The CDR3 consists of 12 residues.

Sequencing was carried out using PBMCs. The sequence derives from a middle-aged woman in good health. Some clones in this sample may be carry-over from other donors' samples. This sequence joins TRBV4-1 and TRBJ2-3; D is uncertain. The CDR3 DNA reads as TGCGCCAGCAGCCAACCCACAGATACGCAGTATTTT. The encoded protein is CASSQPTDTQYF.